The 19 T cell receptor beta chains in this list originate from one sample, sequenced in a study of spatial heterogeneity in lung cancer. TCRdb redid the calling of the 5' RACE reads with MiXCR, one entry per CDR3 protein. Here the sample spans roughly 2,200 distinct CDR3 sequences, about a fifth being singletons. The sample's time point: sample taken at primary tumor resection. These receptors have no known antigen. General study findings and limits: In tumors, expanded intratumoral alpha and beta TCR counts tracked mutation counts.

The sample was lung tumor tissue, taken at surgery. Every receptor here comes from a male donor with early-stage non-small cell lung cancer.

This clonotype is termed medium-sized. This beta chain represents an off-target read in a library built for alpha chains; its size is of limited meaning. This chain connects TRBV28 to TRBJ1-3; the D gene is possibly TRBD1 (5 bases). This CDR3 contains 16 residues. Between the trimmed V and J ends, which lost 3 bases and 0 bases, there was a span of 12 bases. The germline gives CDR1 MDHEN, CDR2 SYDVKM. CDR3 DNA sequence: TGTGCCAGCAGTTTCTCGGGACCCATCTCTGGAAACACCATATATTTT. Encoded protein: CASSFSGPISGNTIYF.

Turning to this clonotype: Since it is a stray read in a library aimed at alpha chains, this beta chain has a size that is not meaningful. This chain connects TRBV14 to TRBJ2-5; D not certain. The CDR3 is 15 amino acids. Germline V gives CDR1 SGHDN, CDR2 FVKESK. Deletions cut 1 base from V and 1 base from J, with 10 bases between. CDR3 DNA: TGTGCCAGCAGCCAAGCCCTTTCCTCCCAAGAGACCCAGTACTTC. Translation gives CASSQALSSQETQYF.

On this clonotype: Because the library targeted alpha chains, this beta chain is an off-target read whose size means little. V is TRBV20-1 and J is TRBJ2-1, with 7 bases that match TRBD2. The CDR3 is 14 amino acids. V lost 5 bases to trimming and J lost 4 bases; unmatched junction nucleotides: 8. CDR1 is DFQATT, CDR2 SNEGSKA, per germline (reference sequence). CDR3 DNA sequence: TGCAGTGCTCCCCCCCGGGACTATTACAATGAGCAGTTCTTC. Translating it yields CSAPPRDYYNEQFF.

This clonotype counts as large (0.1 to 1%). This beta chain is a stray sequence in a library constructed for alpha chains; its clone size is not meaningful. The V gene is TRBV28, the J gene TRBJ1-1; 8 nucleotides match TRBD1. Trimming cost V 3 bases and J 5 bases; bases outside gene matches: 8. CDR3 length: 15 amino acids. Germline values: CDR1 MDHEN, CDR2 SYDVKM. CDR3 nucleotides: TGTGCCAGCAGTTTCTCGGACAGGGTTTTAACTGAAGCTTTCTTT. This sequence encodes CASSFSDRVLTEAFF.

This clonotype came up a few times. For a library built for alpha chains, this beta chain is a stray read; little rests on its size. The chain employs TRBV7-6 and TRBJ1-2; D might be TRBD1 (6 bases). The CDR3 extends over 15 amino acids. The V and J ends lost 0 bases and 1 base respectively, with 9 bases between them. The V gene's germline CDR1 is SGHVS and CDR2 FNYEAQ. This chain's CDR3 is CASSLAGGNNYGYTF. The CDR3 DNA follows: TGTGCCAGCAGCTTAGCTGGGGGCAATAACTATGGCTACACCTTC.

At least ten counts were recorded for this clonotype. As an off-target read in a library built for alpha chains, this beta chain has a frequency of little significance. The rearrangement uses TRBV5-4 and TRBJ2-2, with TRBD1 identical over 7 bases. The ends lost 5 bases at V and 4 bases at J; junction bases unmatched: 5. Germline CDR1 and CDR2: SGHNT and YYREEE (reference sequence). The CDR3 spans 14 residues. CDR3 in DNA: TGTGCCAGCAGGCAGGGGGTCGGCACCGGGGAGCTGTTTTTT. It is translated as CASRQGVGTGELFF.

This clonotype has at least ten counts. Since the library was made to target alpha chains, this beta chain is a stray read and its abundance is not meaningful. V and J are TRBV27 and TRBJ1-2; 7 nucleotides agree with TRBD1. Germline lookup yields CDR1 MNHEY and CDR2 SMNVEV (reference sequence). Germline trimming cut 0 bases from V and 0 bases from J; bases unmatched to any gene: 7. The CDR3 sequence is 17 residues long. The CDR3 nucleotides read TGTGCCAGCAGTTTATCTAAAGGGGGCCGAGCTAACTATGGCTACACCTTC. It is translated as CASSLSKGGRANYGYTF.

This clonotype has ten or more counts. This beta chain lies outside the target of a library built for alpha chains; its clone size means little. The chain uses TRBV19 and TRBJ2-4; the D gene is possibly TRBD2 (6 bases). The germline CDR1 and CDR2 sequences are LNHDA and SQIVND (reference sequence). V lost 3 bases to trimming and J lost 0 bases, with 12 bases between them. This CDR3 is built from 16 residues. CDR3 residues: CASSMEGFLAKNIQYF. CDR3 coding DNA: TGTGCCAGTAGTATGGAGGGTTTTTTAGCCAAAAACATTCAGTACTTC.

In its sample, this clonotype was seen many times. This beta chain slipped into a library made for alpha chains as a stray read, so its size is not meaningful. V and J are TRBV6-5 and TRBJ1-4; a weak D match, TRBD1 (5 bases). CDR1 and CDR2 from the germline V gene are MNHEY and SVGAGI. The CDR3 is made up of 16 amino acids. Trimming removed 4 bases at V and 7 bases at J, with 19 bases between. DNA of the CDR3: TGTGCCAGCAGTTCCCCGCGCCTCGATACAGGTGAAAAACTGTTTTTT. It is translated as CASSSPRLDTGEKLFF.

There are many counts of this clonotype. This beta chain is off target for a library built for alpha chains, so its abundance means little. The chain has TRBV27 and TRBJ1-1; D may be TRBD1 (5 bases). CDR1 and CDR2 from the germline V gene are MNHEY and SMNVEV (reference sequence). The CDR3 is 17 amino acids. Deletions cut 4 bases from V and 9 bases from J, with 27 bases between. The DNA of the CDR3 is TGTGCCAGCAGTTCCATCCTGGACACGGTCGTACTGACGCAAGCTTTCTTT. As protein: CASSSILDTVVLTQAFF.

By frequency in the sample, this clonotype is medium-sized. This beta chain represents an off-target read in a library built for alpha chains; its size is of limited meaning. V is TRBV12-5 and J is TRBJ2-1; D remains unclear. V was pared by 1 base and J by 3 bases, with 10 bases between. The germline V gene has CDR1 LGHNT and CDR2 FRNRAP. The CDR3 consists of 15 residues. CDR3 in amino acids: CASGLDSRVYNEQFF. CDR3 nucleotide sequence: TGTGCTAGTGGTTTGGACTCTCGGGTCTACAATGAGCAGTTCTTC.

This clonotype appeared many times. This beta chain is an off-target read within a library intended for alpha chains, so its frequency means little. The chain employs TRBV5-1 and TRBJ2-1; possibly TRBD2 for D (5 bases). Trimming took 3 bases from V and 6 from J, leaving 10 bases between them. Germline CDR1 SGHRS, CDR2 YFSETQ. This CDR3 spans 13 amino acids. The CDR3 nucleotides read TGCGCCAGCAGCTCGGCTAGCTCCAATGAGCAGTTCTTC. Its translation is CASSSASSNEQFF.

This clonotype was counted a few times. With the library built for alpha chains, this beta chain is off target and its frequency is not meaningful. The chain links TRBV28 to TRBJ2-7; 10 bases fit TRBD1. Looked up from germline, CDR1 is MDHEN and CDR2 is SYDVKM. There are 12 residues in the CDR3. V shed 8 bases, J shed 5 bases, and the junction held 3 bases outside the gene matches. DNA for the CDR3: TGTGCCAGCGAGGGACAGGGGAACGAGCAGTACTTC. This codes for CASEGQGNEQYF. The entire variable domain, with the rest obtained from reference TRBV28 and TRBJ2-7, is as follows: DVKVTQSSRYLVKRTGEKVFLECVQDMDHENMFWYRQDPGLGLRLIYFSYDVKMKEKGDIPEGYSVSREKKERFSLILESASTNQTSMYLCASEGQGNEQYFGPGTRLTVT.

In its sample, this clonotype was seen many times. This beta chain was picked up by a library intended for alpha chains and is off target, so its count carries little meaning. The chain couples TRBV7-9 to TRBJ2-3; the D is unclear. The CDR3 is made up of 11 amino acids. CDR1 is SEHNR and CDR2 is FQNEAQ in the germline V gene (reference sequence). V shed 5 bases and J shed 2 bases, with 2 bases lying between them. DNA of the CDR3: TGTGCCAGCAGCCTCACAGATACGCAGTATTTT. It codes for CASSLTDTQYF. The variable domain in full, completed from reference TRBV7-9 and TRBJ2-3, reads DTGVSQNPRHKITKRGQNVTFRCDPISEHNRLYWYRQTLGQGPEFLTYFQNEAQLEKSRLLSDRFSAERPKGSFSTLEIQRTEQGDSAMYLCASSLTDTQYFGPGTRLTVL.

This clonotype is deemed medium-sized. The library was designed around alpha chains, so this beta chain is a stray read whose abundance carries little weight. The CDR3 here is CASSRGTHSPLHF. CDR3 DNA sequence: TGTGCCAGCAGTCGCGGGACACACTCACCCCTCCACTTT. This chain links TRBV27 with TRBJ1-6, with D perhaps TRBD1 (6 bases). Germline-derived CDR1 and CDR2 are MNHEY and SMNVEV (reference sequence). The CDR3 contains 13 residues. V gave up 5 bases and J gave up 10 bases, with 12 bases separating them.

This clonotype was recorded a few times. This beta chain is off target for a library built for alpha chains, so its abundance means little. CDR3 residues: CASSTGEGSTDTQYF. The CDR3 DNA follows: TGTGCCAGTAGTACAGGGGAAGGGAGCACAGATACGCAGTATTTT. The V call is TRBV19, the J call TRBJ2-3, with D tentatively TRBD1 (6 bases). In germline, CDR1 is LNHDA, CDR2 SQIVND (reference sequence). Trimming left V 4 bases short and J 0 bases short, with 11 bases between. CDR3 length: 15 amino acids.

As regards this clonotype: This beta chain is a stray read from a library made for alpha chains; its abundance is not meaningful. This rearrangement joins TRBV5-4 to TRBJ2-3; D call uncertain. The V end lost 1 base, the J end lost 0 bases, and 0 bases lay between the germline ends. Looked up from germline, CDR1 is SGHNT and CDR2 is YYREEE (reference sequence). The CDR3 is made up of 12 amino acids. The CDR3, as DNA: TGTGCCAGCAGCTTGAGCACAGATACGCAGTATTTT. It encodes CASSLSTDTQYF. Together with reference TRBV5-4 and TRBJ2-3, the CDR3 gives the full variable domain: ETGVTQSPTHLIKTRGQQVTLRCSSQSGHNTVSWYQQALGQGPQFIFQYYREEENGRGNFPPRFSGLQFPNYSSELNVNALELDDSALYLCASSLSTDTQYFGPGTRLTVL.

This clonotype is judged medium-sized. A library made for alpha chains picked up this beta chain off target, so its size means little. The rearrangement uses TRBV7-9 and TRBJ1-1; D is uncertain. CDR1 and CDR2 from the germline V gene are SEHNR and FQNEAQ (reference sequence). Trimming left V 5 bases short and J 4 bases short, with 8 bases between. The CDR3 is made up of 12 amino acids. CDR3 DNA sequence: TGTGCCAGCAGCCAGACCCCCACTGAAGCTTTCTTT. Protein: CASSQTPTEAFF.

This clonotype is medium-sized within its sample. This beta chain represents an off-target read in a library built for alpha chains; its size is of limited meaning. The chain links TRBV12-3 or TRBV12-4 to TRBJ1-1; D is uncertain. CDR3 size: 13 residues. V was shortened by 4 bases and J by 4 bases, with 10 bases between the two germline ends. The CDR3 bases are TGTGCCAGCAGTTCTAAAGGAACCACTGAAGCTTTCTTT. It translates to CASSSKGTTEAFF.